This T cell receptor (beta chain) was sequenced for a study of shared clonotypes between healthy human individuals. Overall study: Per-donor plates numbered three CD4 naive, three CD4 memory, two CD8 naive and one CD8 memory.

The CDR3 consists of 16 residues. Germline lookup yields CDR1 SNHLY and CDR2 FYNNEI. Trimming shortened V by 3 bases and J by 0 bases, and 14 bases separated the two germline ends. Generated by immunoSEQ multiplex PCR, the TCRdb table keeps only in-frame clones and is missing some. The sample holds approximately 2,000,000 clones; around 92% are singletons and the top ten take approximately 0.39%. Material: naive CD4+ T cells from PBMCs. Subset meaning: CD45RA+ positively selected. This TCR derives from a young man in good health. Some clones in this sample may be carry-over from other donors' samples. This chain joins TRBV2 and TRBJ1-1; D unresolved. The CDR3 coding sequence is TGTGCCAGCAGTGATCTCGGCAGGAGGGTGAACACTGAAGCTTTCTTT. Its protein is CASSDLGRRVNTEAFF.